These 5 T cell receptor beta chains were all obtained from the same sample, sequenced in a study of blood T cell repertoires in COVID-19. The table came from immunoSEQ multiplex PCR; TCRdb's copy has only in-frame clones and leaves some out. This table has some 130,000 clones, around 89% appearing once. Sequenced input: peripheral blood. The receptors stem from a man aged 55-75 years with COVID-19, enrolled during active disease.

As for this clone: Other DNA sequences in the sample encode the same CDR3. The rearrangement links TRBV6-5 to TRBJ2-5, with TRBD1 as a possible D gene (6 bases). The length of the CDR3 is 15 residues. The V gene's germline CDR1 is MNHEY and CDR2 SVGAGI. V gave up 6 bases and J gave up 2 bases, with 16 bases separating them. The CDR3 protein is CASSKNRQVQETQYF. The CDR3, as DNA: TGTGCCAGCAGCAAAAATCGACAGGTTCAAGAGACCCAGTACTTC.

This rearrangement joins TRBV3-1 (or the pseudogene TRBV3-2) to TRBJ2-3, with a tentative D call TRBD1 (5 bases). Per the germline V gene, CDR1 is LGHDT and CDR2 is YNNKEL (reference sequence). V was pared by 1 base and J by 0 bases, with 20 bases between. The CDR3 is 19 amino acids. The CDR3 DNA is TGTGCCAGCAGCCAAGCTCACGGACAAAGTTTTTTTAGCACAGATACGCAGTATTTT. It translates to CASSQAHGQSFFSTDTQYF.

The DNA of the CDR3 is TGTGCCAGCAGCCTGGGCCAGGGGGGAGCTTTCTTT. Protein: CASSLGQGGAFF. The rearrangement joins TRBV3-1 (or the pseudogene TRBV3-2) to TRBJ1-1; 7 nucleotides line up with TRBD1. The CDR3 totals 12 residues. Germline lookup yields CDR1 LGHDT and CDR2 YNNKEL (reference sequence). J lost 10 bases, V lost 4 bases, and 6 bases had no gene match.

This clone was counted once. The chain couples TRBV25-1 to TRBJ1-4; the match to TRBD1 covers 9 bases. With V trimmed by 3 bases and J by 6 bases, 2 bases remained unmatched. The CDR3 has 14 amino acids. CDR1 is MGHDK, CDR2 SYGVNS, per germline. CDR3 in DNA: TGTGCCAGCAGTGAGGACAGGGGCTATGAAAAACTGTTTTTT. Its protein is CASSEDRGYEKLFF.

This clone occurred once. The genes are TRBV6-5 and TRBJ2-5; 8 bases fit TRBD2. Germline V gene data show CDR1 as MNHEY and CDR2 as SVGAGI. Unmatched junction bases numbered 4, after V lost 2 bases and J lost 5 bases. The CDR3 contains 14 residues. The CDR3 DNA is TGTGCCAGCAGTTACGGACTAGCCAGGGAGACCCAGTACTTC. Translation: CASSYGLARETQYF.